The next 18 T cell receptor beta chains were all read from a single sample in a study of Tregs in tolerant kidney transplant recipients. Sequencing was performed with immunoSEQ multiplex PCR; in TCRdb, only in-frame clones are kept and a portion is missing. The table lists under 100,000 clones, just over 90% of them singletons. Source material: CD8+ T cells from blood. These receptors came from a human donor in good health.

The chain links TRBV13 to TRBJ2-1; TRBD1 might be the D (6 bases). The V and J ends lost 0 bases and 10 bases respectively, with 13 bases between them. The germline V gene has CDR1 PRHDT and CDR2 FYEKMQ (reference sequence). The CDR3 is 14 amino acids. The CDR3 bases are TGTGCCAGCAGCTTAGGGGGGACACAACACGAGCAGTTCTTC. As protein: CASSLGGTQHEQFF.

The chain has TRBV6-5 and TRBJ2-2; a possible D gene is TRBD1 (5 bases). V was trimmed by 1 base and J by 9 bases, leaving 15 bases between them. The germline CDR1 and CDR2 sequences are MNHEY and SVGAGI. The CDR3 has 15 residues. The DNA for the CDR3 is TGTGCCAGCAGTTACTACCCCGGTGACAGCTGGGAGCTGTTTTTT. Protein sequence: CASSYYPGDSWELFF.

V is TRBV2 and J is TRBJ1-1; D remains unclear. V gave up 1 base and J gave up 0 bases, with 15 bases separating them. The CDR3 totals 17 residues. Germline V gene sequence: CDR1 SNHLY, CDR2 FYNNEI. CDR3 amino acids: CASSEEASGYMNTEAFF. The CDR3 nucleotides are TGTGCCAGCAGTGAAGAAGCGTCAGGATACATGAACACTGAAGCTTTCTTT.

The rearrangement links TRBV16 to TRBJ2-3, with D perhaps TRBD2 (6 bases). Deletions cut 7 bases from V and 0 bases from J, with 14 bases between. This CDR3 comprises 15 residues. The germline V gene encodes CDR1 KGHSY and CDR2 FQNENV. CDR3 sequence (DNA): TGTGCCAGCACCTTGGAGGAGGGGAGCACAGATACGCAGTATTTT. Translation gives CASTLEEGSTDTQYF.

As DNA, the CDR3 is TGTGCCAGCAGCTTGTCGGGGCTCGGGCGGACTAATGAAAAACTGTTTTTT. This gives the protein CASSLSGLGRTNEKLFF. J is TRBJ1-4 and V is TRBV5-4; D may be TRBD1 (5 bases). Germline V lookup: CDR1 SGHNT, CDR2 YYREEE (reference sequence). Trimming took off 1 base at V and 2 bases at J, with 15 bases between the two ends. CDR3 length: 17 residues. Full variable domain (rest looked up from reference TRBV5-4 and TRBJ1-4): ETGVTQSPTHLIKTRGQQVTLRCSSQSGHNTVSWYQQALGQGPQFIFQYYREEENGRGNFPPRFSGLQFPNYSSELNVNALELDDSALYLCASSLSGLGRTNEKLFFGSGTQLSVL.

The chain joins TRBV25-1 to TRBJ1-2; 8 nucleotides line up with TRBD1. The length of the CDR3 is 14 residues. V trimming: 6 bases; J trimming: 4 bases; junction bases outside the gene matches: 7. Germline assignment: CDR1 MGHDK and CDR2 SYGVNS. The CDR3 DNA reads TGTGCCAGCAGAAAGACAGGGGTGGGCTATGGCTACACCTTC. Protein sequence: CASRKTGVGYGYTF.

In this sample, this clone turned up once. The V and J genes are TRBV25-1 and TRBJ2-1; 9 nucleotides agree with TRBD2. With 4 bases clipped from V and 0 bases from J, the junction kept 7 bases outside the gene matches. In germline, CDR1 is MGHDK, CDR2 SYGVNS. The CDR3 has 17 amino acids. For the CDR3, the DNA is TGTGCCAGCAGTGTGAGAGCGGGGGGCCCCTCCTACAATGAGCAGTTCTTC. Its translation: CASSVRAGGPSYNEQFF.

This chain uses TRBV9 with TRBJ2-2, with 7 bases that match TRBD1. The ends lost 4 bases at V and 5 bases at J; junction bases unmatched: 8. CDR3 length: 15 residues. The germline V gene has CDR1 SGDLS and CDR2 YYNGEE. The chain's CDR3 is CASSLGTATTGELFF. DNA of the CDR3: TGTGCCAGCAGCCTCGGGACAGCAACTACCGGGGAGCTGTTTTTT.

The chain carries TRBV6-6 and TRBJ1-1; no clear D. The V gene lost 5 bases and the J gene lost 1 base, with 8 bases spanning the gap. CDR1 and CDR2 (germline): MNHNY, SVGAGI (reference sequence). CDR3 length equals 13 residues. The CDR3 reads CASSITENTEAFF. The DNA of the CDR3 is TGTGCCAGCAGTATCACGGAGAACACTGAAGCTTTCTTT.

CDR3 DNA sequence: TGTGCCAGCAGCCCCGGGCTGTGGGTGAGGGAGACCCAGTACTTC. Translating it yields CASSPGLWVRETQYF. This chain joins TRBV9 and TRBJ2-5; D gene ambiguous. The CDR3 contains 15 residues. The V gene's germline CDR1 is SGDLS and CDR2 YYNGEE. V was cut by 4 bases and J by 5 bases, with 18 bases left in between.

The chain couples TRBV6-4 to TRBJ1-1; TRBD1 agrees at 7 bases. This CDR3 comprises 13 residues. Per the germline V gene, CDR1 is MRHNA and CDR2 is SNTAGT. The J segment lost 4 bases and the V segment lost 6 bases, leaving 5 bases of the junction unmatched. CDR3 coding DNA: TGTGCCAGCAGCAGGGGGGAGGGCACTGAAGCTTTCTTT. This translates into CASSRGEGTEAFF.

CDR3 in amino acids: CASSPPEGSGYEQYF. The CDR3, as DNA: TGTGCCAGCTCACCACCAGAGGGATCGGGCTACGAGCAGTACTTC. The gene calls are TRBV18 and TRBJ2-7; possible D gene TRBD2, 5 bases. Germline CDR1 is KGHSH and CDR2 is LQKENI. This CDR3 has 15 amino acids. V lost 0 bases and J 3 bases, leaving 12 bases between the germline ends.

The gene calls are TRBV4-2 and TRBJ2-7; 15 bases agree with TRBD2. Germline values: CDR1 LGHNA, CDR2 YNFKEQ. V trimming: 0 bases; J trimming: 0 bases; junction bases outside the gene matches: 3. This CDR3 region has 18 residues. The CDR3 region is CASSQEPGLAGGSYEQYF. As DNA, the CDR3 is TGTGCCAGCAGCCAAGAACCGGGACTAGCGGGGGGCTCCTACGAGCAGTACTTC.

V is TRBV21-1 and J is TRBJ1-1. TRBV21-1 is designated a pseudogene. CDR3 length: 15 amino acids. The CDR3 loop is CASSKGGVVNTEAFF. The CDR3 DNA sequence: TGTGCCAGCAGCAAAGGGGGGGTGGTGAACACTGAAGCTTTCTTT.

The genes are TRBV27 and TRBJ2-5, with 9 bases that match TRBD1. V shed 6 bases and J 4 bases; nucleotides not matched to a gene: 6. Germline-derived CDR1 and CDR2 are MNHEY and SMNVEV (reference sequence). CDR3 size: 14 residues. The CDR3 protein is CASRAGTGLETQYF. In DNA form, the CDR3 reads TGTGCCAGCAGAGCCGGGACAGGGCTAGAGACCCAGTACTTC.

This chain joins TRBV7-9 and TRBJ1-1; D is unclear. Looked up from germline, CDR1 is SEHNR and CDR2 is FQNEAQ (reference sequence). The CDR3 runs 12 residues. The germline V and J ends were trimmed by 9 bases and 0 bases, with 8 bases remaining between them. Here the CDR3 reads CASSVMNTEAFF. The CDR3 nucleotides are TGTGCCAGTTCCGTCATGAACACTGAAGCTTTCTTT.

The V gene is TRBV6-1, the J gene TRBJ2-2; the D is unclear. Germline V CDR1 and CDR2: MNHNS, SASEGT. This CDR3 is 11 amino acids long. Trimming shortened V by 5 bases and J by 7 bases, and 5 bases separated the two germline ends. Written as DNA, the CDR3 is TGTGCCAGCAGTTACCGCGGGGAGCTGTTTTTT. It codes for CASSYRGELFF.

The V call is TRBV11-2, the J call TRBJ1-2; D may be TRBD1 (5 bases). V was clipped by 3 bases and J by 4 bases, with 12 bases between them. The CDR3 consists of 14 residues. Germline values: CDR1 SGHAT, CDR2 FQNNGV. CDR3 loop: CASSFSPDTYGYTF. The CDR3 DNA reads TGTGCCAGCAGCTTTTCCCCGGACACCTATGGCTACACCTTC.